The 5 T cell receptor beta chains reported below all come from one sample, sequenced in a study of neurological immune-mediated disorders (dated by TCRdb to about 2019). Library construction relied on 5' RACE. Sequencing was performed on an Illumina HiSeq 2500. TCRdb applied fastp at Q25 and MiXCR to the public reads, then kept only in-frame beta chains. Each CDR3 protein appears once, grouped with its most common genes and DNA. This sample comprises about 58,000 distinct CDR3 sequences, 2% to 2.5% of them detected only once. The biggest ten clones account for around 2.8% of the sample. What was sequenced was PBMCs. The receptor set was obtained from a man in his forties or fifties with multiple sclerosis.

In its sample, this clonotype was seen many times. The chain employs TRBV12-3 or TRBV12-4 and TRBJ2-3; a possible D gene is TRBD1 (6 bases). The length of the CDR3 is 15 residues. Trimming cost V 6 bases and J 0 bases, with 13 bases left between them. The chain's CDR3 is CASSETGSSTDTQYF. CDR3 DNA: TGTGCCAGCAGCGAGACAGGTTCTAGCACAGATACGCAGTATTTT.

This clonotype has a count of ten or more. V usage is TRBV4-2 and J usage is TRBJ2-5, with 13 bases matching TRBD2. CDR1 LGHNA and CDR2 YNFKEQ come from the germline V gene. V shed 4 bases and J 1 base; nucleotides not matched to a gene: 3. The CDR3 has 16 residues. The CDR3 nucleotides are TGTGCCAGCAGCCCTGGACTAGCGGGGGCCCAAGAGACCCAGTACTTC. Amino acid sequence: CASSPGLAGAQETQYF.

This clonotype was counted at least ten times. This chain joins TRBV10-3 and TRBJ1-1, with a possible D match to TRBD1 (5 bases). The CDR3 runs 16 residues. V gave up 6 bases and J gave up 0 bases, with 17 bases separating them. CDR1 is ENHRY, CDR2 SYGVKD, per germline. This chain's CDR3 is CAIREEGASMNTEAFF. As DNA, the CDR3 is TGTGCCATCAGGGAGGAAGGGGCTTCTATGAACACTGAAGCTTTCTTT.

This clonotype was seen at least ten times. The gene calls are TRBV7-2 and TRBJ2-5, with 8 bases lining up with TRBD2. CDR1 SGHTA and CDR2 FQGNSA come from the germline V gene. Losses at the gene ends were 3 bases for V and 5 bases for J; bases not matched to a gene: 5. The CDR3 consists of 14 residues. Here the CDR3 DNA reads TGTGCCAGCAGCTTCCCGGGGGGGAAGGAGACCCAGTACTTC. Translating gives CASSFPGGKETQYF.

This clonotype was counted at least ten times. The chain employs TRBV15 and TRBJ2-3; D may match TRBD1 or TRBD2 (6 bases each). V gave up 0 bases and J gave up 1 base, with 17 bases separating them. In germline, CDR1 is LNHNV, CDR2 YYDKDF (reference sequence). The CDR3 covers 18 residues. The DNA of the CDR3 is TGTGCCACCAGCAGAGATCGGACTATCGGGGGCGGCACAGATACGCAGTATTTT. Its protein is CATSRDRTIGGGTDTQYF.